This entry is about one T cell receptor (beta chain). Germline V gene sequence: CDR1 MDHEN, CDR2 SYDVKM. With 4 bases removed from V and 2 bases from J, the gap between germline ends came to 11 bases. This CDR3 spans 14 amino acids. This sample was included in a study of CD8+ T cells in alopecia areata. After isolation, RNA underwent reverse transcription to generate cDNA as the sequencing template. Method: immunoSEQ multiplex PCR; TCRdb's copy keeps in-frame clones and lacks some. The table lists around 160,000 clones, approximately 45% of them singletons. V usage is TRBV28 and J usage is TRBJ2-5; D is undetermined. Sequencing used CD4+ T cells sorted from blood. The receptor comes from a human donor with alopecia areata. This CDR3 is CASSSDRLQETQYF. DNA of the CDR3: TGTGCCAGCAGTTCGGACCGGCTTCAAGAGACCCAGTACTTC.